This is a list of T cell receptor beta chains from one sample in a study of blood T cell repertoires in COVID-19. Profiled with immunoSEQ multiplex PCR; TCRdb holds only in-frame clones, not every one. This sample has about 180,000 clones; approximately 85% occur once, and the top ten carry more than 5%. The sequenced material came from peripheral blood. Receptors originate from a woman between 50 and 59 years old with COVID-19, enrolled during active disease. Each CDR3 is given with its conserved first and last residue. The order of the fields is D gene, J gene, V gene, CDR3 length, CDR3 protein, CDR3 DNA. The D gene is left open where the match is weak.

-	TRBJ2-3	TRBV12-5	15	CASGEGGAGTDTQYF	TGTGCTAGTGGTGAGGGGGGGGCAGGGACAGATACGCAGTATTTT
TRBD1	TRBJ2-2	TRBV30	15	CAWYSGTGGSGELFF	TGTGCCTGGTACTCCGGGACAGGGGGCTCCGGGGAGCTGTTTTTT
TRBD1	TRBJ1-2	TRBV10-3	15	CAISEVGTGNYGYTF	TGTGCCATCAGTGAGGTTGGGACAGGCAACTATGGCTACACCTTC
TRBD2	TRBJ2-2	TRBV6-2/TRBV6-3	17	CASSWTSGGENTGELFF	TGTGCCAGCAGTTGGACTAGCGGGGGGGAGAACACCGGGGAGCTGTTTTTT
-	TRBJ2-5	TRBV7-9	13	CASSPRREETQYF	TGTGCCAGCAGCCCTCGGAGAGAAGAGACCCAGTACTTC
-	TRBJ2-3	TRBV2	16	CASRGGLTTSTDTQYF	TGTGCCAGCAGGGGCGGACTTACCACTAGCACAGATACGCAGTATTTT
-	TRBJ1-5	TRBV30	13	CAWRQGLNQPQHF	TGTGCCTGGAGGCAGGGGCTCAATCAGCCCCAGCATTTT
-	TRBJ2-7	TRBV27	17	CASSLAPGGWGGYEQYF	TGTGCCAGCAGTCTAGCACCAGGGGGATGGGGAGGCTACGAGCAGTACTTC
-	TRBJ2-3	TRBV9	12	CASSAFTDTQYF	TGTGCCAGCAGCGCATTCACAGATACGCAGTATTTT
-	TRBJ1-1	TRBV6-5	14	CASSYKGGYTEAFF	TGTGCCAGCAGTTACAAAGGAGGGTACACTGAAGCTTTCTTT
-	TRBJ2-7	TRBV28	11	CASSSTYEQYF	TGTGCCAGCAGTAGCACCTACGAGCAGTACTTC
TRBD1	TRBJ1-1	TRBV7-3	13	CASSVQGRTEAFF	TGTGCCAGCAGCGTACAGGGGAGGACTGAAGCTTTCTTT
TRBD1	TRBJ1-4	TRBV4-3	14	CASSQTGINEKLFF	TGCGCCAGCAGCCAGACAGGGATTAATGAAAAACTGTTTTTT
TRBD2	TRBJ2-2	TRBV9	17	CASSVDGVLAGTGELFF	TGTGCCAGCAGCGTAGATGGGGTATTAGCGGGTACCGGGGAGCTGTTTTTT
-	TRBJ2-7	TRBV27	12	CASSPPSYEQYF	TGTGCCAGCAGCCCCCCGTCCTACGAGCAGTACTTC
TRBD2	TRBJ2-3	TRBV7-3	15	CASSDFAGGTDTQYF	TGTGCCAGCAGCGACTTCGCGGGGGGCACAGATACGCAGTATTTT
-	TRBJ1-5	TRBV19	12	CASTIAGQPQHF	TGTGCCAGTACCATTGCGGGACAGCCCCAGCATTTT
-	TRBJ1-2	TRBV30	12	CAWSTTQYGYTF	TGTGCCTGGAGTACGACTCAGTATGGCTACACCTTC
TRBD1	TRBJ2-5	TRBV28	12	CATTGQGETQYF	TGTGCCACCACGGGACAGGGGGAGACCCAGTACTTC
TRBD2	TRBJ2-1	TRBV27	14	CASSLASGTNEQFF	TGTGCCAGCAGTTTGGCTAGCGGGACCAATGAGCAGTTCTTC
-	TRBJ1-2	TRBV9	15	CASSPTQGPNYGYTF	TGTGCCAGCAGCCCTACCCAGGGGCCTAACTATGGCTACACCTTC
-	TRBJ1-6	TRBV6-5	12	CASSFPESPLHF	TGTGCCAGCAGTTTTCCAGAATCACCCCTCCACTTT
-	TRBJ2-5	TRBV9	14	CASSPLGGMETQYF	TGTGCCAGCAGCCCTCTTGGCGGTATGGAGACCCAGTACTTC
TRBD1	TRBJ2-1	TRBV5-1	15	CASSLEGQGSNEQFF	TGCGCCAGCAGCTTGGAGGGACAGGGAAGCAATGAGCAGTTCTTC